The 2 T cell receptor beta chains listed next were all sequenced from one sample in a study of T cells after yellow fever vaccination. A single record per CDR3 protein comes from TCRdb applying MiXCR to the 5' RACE reads. The sample contains hundreds of thousands of distinct CDR3 sequences, around 12% of which appear only once. The source was PBMCs, collected on the day of the yellow fever booster vaccination. Source of these receptors: a man aged 25-45 years who received the YFV17D yellow fever vaccine.

This clonotype was seen at least ten times. V usage is TRBV28 and J usage is TRBJ2-1; D may be TRBD1 or TRBD2 (5 bases each). The CDR3 consists of 13 residues. V lost 6 bases, J lost 3 bases, and 9 bases lay in between. Germline V gene data show CDR1 as MDHEN and CDR2 as SYDVKM. The DNA of the CDR3 is TGTGCCAGCAGGCCGAGGGGCTACAATGAGCAGTTCTTC. Translation: CASRPRGYNEQFF.

This chain uses TRBV20-1 with TRBJ2-3; D might be TRBD2 (6 bases). This CDR3 has 16 amino acids. Trimming removed 0 bases at V and 3 bases at J, with 16 bases between. Per germline, CDR1 DFQATT and CDR2 SNEGSKA (reference sequence). This CDR3 is CSARDLIGRRTDTQYF. Here the CDR3 DNA reads TGCAGTGCTAGAGATCTTATCGGGAGAAGGACAGATACGCAGTATTTT.